In this sample, the clone carrying this T cell receptor (beta chain) turned up once. The antigen remains unidentified. The study ran its PCR with 60 Vbeta and 13 Jbeta primers. The assay was immunoSEQ multiplex PCR, and TCRdb's table has in-frame clones only and misses some. The sample records about 100,000 clones, roughly 82% being singletons. The data are from a study of cytomegalovirus exposure and HLA in healthy donors. Findings and caveats of the study: An observed cluster of highly shared sequence variants was recorded as a likely sequencing artifact. A later analysis reportedly found fewer N-insertions in an Asian-associated ancestry cluster than the approximately 660-donor mean.

The CDR3 has 11 amino acids. CDR1 is SGHRS and CDR2 is YFSETQ in the germline V gene. The V end lost 5 bases, the J end lost 8 bases, and 8 bases lay between the germline ends. The chain carries TRBV5-1 and TRBJ2-1; D gene unclear. The specimen sequenced was PBMCs. The sequence was collected from a man aged 50 to 59 in good health and CMV-seronegative. CDR3 coding DNA: TGCGCCAGCAGTTTACGGGATGAGCAGTTCTTC. This gives the protein CASSLRDEQFF.